These 3 T cell receptor beta chains came from one sample sequenced in a study of T cell responses to AZD1222 COVID-19 vaccine. Here immunoSEQ multiplex PCR was the method, and the copy in TCRdb shows in-frame clones only, minus some. The sample has about 150,000 clones, roughly 93% seen once. The material sequenced was peripheral blood, taken 28 days after the second AZD1222 dose. The receptors come from an adult who received the AZD1222 COVID-19 vaccine.

The V and J genes are TRBV7-8 and TRBJ1-5; no firm D call. V lost 3 bases, J lost 13 bases, and 16 bases lay in between. The CDR3 is 13 amino acids. Germline V CDR1 and CDR2: SGHVS, FQNEAQ. The CDR3 here is CASSFKSVADQHF. The CDR3 region has the DNA TGTGCCAGCAGCTTTAAGTCAGTCGCGGATCAGCATTTT.

Only a few counts were recorded for this clone. This rearrangement joins TRBV5-1 to TRBJ1-1; 12 bases agree with TRBD1. CDR1 is SGHRS, CDR2 YFSETQ, per germline. V gave up 2 bases and J gave up 3 bases; unmatched junction bases: 8. The CDR3 covers 17 residues. Here the CDR3 reads CASSFAGTGGAYTEAFF. In nucleotides, the CDR3 is TGCGCCAGCAGCTTCGCCGGGACAGGGGGCGCGTACACTGAAGCTTTCTTT. Drawing the rest from reference TRBV5-1 and TRBJ1-1, the complete variable domain is KAGVTQTPRYLIKTRGQQVTLSCSPISGHRSVSWYQQTPGQGLQFLFEYFSETQRNKGNFPGRFSGRQFSNSRSEMNVSTLELGDSALYLCASSFAGTGGAYTEAFFGQGTRLTVV.

This chain connects TRBV6-6 to TRBJ2-2; TRBD1 agrees at 8 bases. With V trimmed by 5 bases and J by 1 base, 6 bases remained unmatched. This CDR3 comprises 16 residues. Germline V lookup: CDR1 MNHNY, CDR2 SVGAGI (reference sequence). The CDR3 sequence: CASSRWTGLNTGELFF. The CDR3 DNA follows: TGTGCCAGCAGTCGATGGACAGGGTTGAACACCGGGGAGCTGTTTTTT.